The source of this T cell receptor (beta chain) is a study of T cell repertoires in cytomegalovirus infection. MiXCR, applied by TCRdb to the reads, yields one record per CDR3 protein. This table holds about 490,000 distinct CDR3 sequences, roughly 12% found once. There are many counts of this clonotype. The junction shows a germline mismatch at one end, possibly a read error. The CDR3 has 14 residues. From germline, CDR1 is SGHVS and CDR2 FNYEAQ. The rearrangement joins TRBV7-6 to TRBJ1-6; no clear D. This sequence originates from a human donor in good health (CMV status not recorded). Some clones in this sample may be carry-over from other donors' samples. Sequencing was done on a sample of PBMCs. The CDR3, as DNA: TGTGCCAGCAGCTTAGCGTCGAGCGATTCGCCCCTCCACTTT. This sequence encodes CASSLASSDSPLHF. Variable domain in full (rest from reference TRBV7-6 and TRBJ1-6): GAGVSQSPRYKVTKRGQDVALRCDPISGHVSLYWYRQALGQGPEFLTYFNYEAQQDKSGLPNDRFSAERPEGSISTLTIQRTEQRDSAMYRCASSLASSDSPLHFGNGTRLTVT.